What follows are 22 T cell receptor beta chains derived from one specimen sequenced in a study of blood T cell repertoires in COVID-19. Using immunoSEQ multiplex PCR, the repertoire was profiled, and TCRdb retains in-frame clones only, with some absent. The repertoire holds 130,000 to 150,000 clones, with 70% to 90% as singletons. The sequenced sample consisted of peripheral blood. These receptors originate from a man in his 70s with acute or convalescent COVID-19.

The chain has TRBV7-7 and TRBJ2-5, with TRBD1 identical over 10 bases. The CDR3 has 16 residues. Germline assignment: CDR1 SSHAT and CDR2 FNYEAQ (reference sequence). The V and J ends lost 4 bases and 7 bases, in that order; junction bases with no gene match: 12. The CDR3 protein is CASSSMPGQGTGTQYF. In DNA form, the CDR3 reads TGTGCCAGCAGCTCAATGCCGGGACAGGGGACGGGGACCCAGTACTTC. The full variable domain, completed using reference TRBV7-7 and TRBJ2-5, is GAGVSQSPRYKVTKRGQDVTLRCDPISSHATLYWYQQALGQGPEFLTYFNYEAQPDKSGLPSDRFSAERPEGSISTLTIQRTEQRDSAMYRCASSSMPGQGTGTQYFGPGTRLLVL.

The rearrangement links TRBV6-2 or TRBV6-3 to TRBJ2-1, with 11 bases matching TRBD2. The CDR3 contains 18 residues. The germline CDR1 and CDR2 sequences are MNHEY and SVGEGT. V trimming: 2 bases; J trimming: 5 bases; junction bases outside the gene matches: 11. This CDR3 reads CASSYVLAGGFWDNEQFF. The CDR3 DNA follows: TGTGCCAGCAGTTACGTTTTAGCGGGAGGGTTTTGGGACAATGAGCAGTTCTTC.

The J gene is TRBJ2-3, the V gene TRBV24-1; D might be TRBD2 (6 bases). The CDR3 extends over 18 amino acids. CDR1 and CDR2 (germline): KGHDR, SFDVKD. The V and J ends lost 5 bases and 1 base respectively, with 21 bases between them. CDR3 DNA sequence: TGTGCCACCAGTGGCAGAACAGGAGGGGACCCCCGCACAGATACGCAGTATTTT. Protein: CATSGRTGGDPRTDTQYF.

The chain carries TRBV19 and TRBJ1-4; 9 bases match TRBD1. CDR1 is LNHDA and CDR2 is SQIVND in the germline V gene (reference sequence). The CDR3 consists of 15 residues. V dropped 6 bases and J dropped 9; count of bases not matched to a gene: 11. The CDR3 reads CASSRGGQGLQKLFF. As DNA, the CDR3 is TGTGCCAGTAGCCGCGGGGGACAGGGTCTTCAAAAACTGTTTTTT.

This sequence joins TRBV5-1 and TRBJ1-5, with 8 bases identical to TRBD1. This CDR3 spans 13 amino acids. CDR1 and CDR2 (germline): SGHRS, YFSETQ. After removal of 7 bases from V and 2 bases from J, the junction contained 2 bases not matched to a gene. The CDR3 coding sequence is TGCGCCAGCTCGACAGGGGGCAATCAGCCCCAGCATTTT. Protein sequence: CASSTGGNQPQHF.

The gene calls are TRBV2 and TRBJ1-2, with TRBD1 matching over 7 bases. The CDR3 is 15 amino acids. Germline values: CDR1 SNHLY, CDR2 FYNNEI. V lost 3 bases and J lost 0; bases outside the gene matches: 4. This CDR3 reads CASSDRGSSNYGYTF. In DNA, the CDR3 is TGTGCCAGCAGTGACAGGGGGTCTTCTAACTATGGCTACACCTTC.

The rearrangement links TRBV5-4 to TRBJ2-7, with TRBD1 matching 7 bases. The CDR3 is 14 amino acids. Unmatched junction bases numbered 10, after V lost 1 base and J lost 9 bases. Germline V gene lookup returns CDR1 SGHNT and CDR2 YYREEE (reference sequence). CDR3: CASSLTGVRMGQYF. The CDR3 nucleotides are TGTGCCAGCAGCTTGACAGGGGTGAGGATGGGGCAGTACTTC.

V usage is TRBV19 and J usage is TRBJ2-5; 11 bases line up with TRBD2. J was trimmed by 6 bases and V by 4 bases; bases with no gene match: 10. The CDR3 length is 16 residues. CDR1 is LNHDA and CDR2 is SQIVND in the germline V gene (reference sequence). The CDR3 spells CASSTFGASGGKTQYF. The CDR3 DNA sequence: TGTGCCAGTAGTACCTTCGGAGCTAGCGGGGGGAAGACCCAGTACTTC.

CDR3 sequence (DNA): TGTGCCACCAGTGATTCCGCAGGGTATAGCAATCAGCCCCAGCATTTT. Amino acids: CATSDSAGYSNQPQHF. J is TRBJ1-5 and V is TRBV24-1; D may be TRBD1 (5 bases). CDR1 KGHDR and CDR2 SFDVKD come from the germline V gene. The CDR3 consists of 16 residues. The germline V and J ends were trimmed by 2 bases and 0 bases, with 10 bases remaining between them.

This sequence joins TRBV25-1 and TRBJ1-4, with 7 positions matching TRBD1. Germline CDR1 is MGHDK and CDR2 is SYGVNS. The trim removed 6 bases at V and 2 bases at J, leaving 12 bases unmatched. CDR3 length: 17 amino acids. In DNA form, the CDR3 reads TGTGCCAGCAGCCCCTTGGGGCAGGGGGTGACTAATGAAAAACTGTTTTTT. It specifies CASSPLGQGVTNEKLFF.

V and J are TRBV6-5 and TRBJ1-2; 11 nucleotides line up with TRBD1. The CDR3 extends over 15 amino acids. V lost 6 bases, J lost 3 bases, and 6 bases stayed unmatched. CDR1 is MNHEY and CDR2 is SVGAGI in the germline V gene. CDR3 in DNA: TGTGCCAGCAGCACCGGGACAGGGGGAGACTATGGCTACACCTTC. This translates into CASSTGTGGDYGYTF.

In DNA, the CDR3 is TGTGCCAGCAGCTCAGGGGGAGAGGGTGAAAAACTGTTTTTT. Protein: CASSSGGEGEKLFF. The V and J genes are TRBV5-4 and TRBJ1-4; TRBD1 agrees at 7 bases. Germline V CDR1 and CDR2: SGHNT, YYREEE (reference sequence). The trim removed 3 bases at V and 7 bases at J, leaving 6 bases unmatched. The CDR3 has 14 amino acids. Looking up the rest from reference TRBV5-4 and TRBJ1-4 gives the full variable domain: ETGVTQSPTHLIKTRGQQVTLRCSSQSGHNTVSWYQQALGQGPQFIFQYYREEENGRGNFPPRFSGLQFPNYSSELNVNALELDDSALYLCASSSGGEGEKLFFGSGTQLSVL.

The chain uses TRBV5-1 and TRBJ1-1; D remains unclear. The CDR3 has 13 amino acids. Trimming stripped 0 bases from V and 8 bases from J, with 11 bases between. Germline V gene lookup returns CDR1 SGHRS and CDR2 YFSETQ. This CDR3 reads CASSLEELTEAFF. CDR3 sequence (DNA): TGCGCCAGCAGCTTGGAAGAGTTAACCGAAGCTTTCTTT.

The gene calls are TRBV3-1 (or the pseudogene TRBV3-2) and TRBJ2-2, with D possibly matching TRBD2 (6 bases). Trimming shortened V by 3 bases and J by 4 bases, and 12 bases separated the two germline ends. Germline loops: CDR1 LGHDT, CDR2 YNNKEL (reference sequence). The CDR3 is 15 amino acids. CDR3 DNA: TGTGCCAGCAGCCATGCGGGGTTGGGCACCGGGGAGCTGTTTTTT. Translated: CASSHAGLGTGELFF.

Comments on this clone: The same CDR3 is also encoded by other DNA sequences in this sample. The CDR3 loop is CASSRDSYEQYF. In nucleotides, the CDR3 is TGTGCCAGCAGCCGGGACAGCTACGAGCAGTACTTC. V and J are TRBV11-2 and TRBJ2-7; 7 bases agree with TRBD1. V lost 5 bases to trimming and J lost 3 bases; unmatched junction nucleotides: 1. The germline V gene has CDR1 SGHAT and CDR2 FQNNGV. The CDR3 extends over 12 amino acids.

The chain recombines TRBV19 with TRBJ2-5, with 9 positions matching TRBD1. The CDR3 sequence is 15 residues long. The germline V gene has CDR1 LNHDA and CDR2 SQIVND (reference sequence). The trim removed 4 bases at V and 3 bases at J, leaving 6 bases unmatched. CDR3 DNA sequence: TGTGCCAGTAGTAAATACCGGACAGGGGAAGAGACCCAGTACTTC. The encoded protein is CASSKYRTGEETQYF.

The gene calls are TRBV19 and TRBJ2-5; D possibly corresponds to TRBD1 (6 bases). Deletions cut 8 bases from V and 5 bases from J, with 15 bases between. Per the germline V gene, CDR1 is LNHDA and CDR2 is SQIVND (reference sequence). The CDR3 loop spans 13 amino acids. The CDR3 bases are TGTGCCAGTCGTGATGGACAGCGGGAGACCCAGTACTTC. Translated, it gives CASRDGQRETQYF.

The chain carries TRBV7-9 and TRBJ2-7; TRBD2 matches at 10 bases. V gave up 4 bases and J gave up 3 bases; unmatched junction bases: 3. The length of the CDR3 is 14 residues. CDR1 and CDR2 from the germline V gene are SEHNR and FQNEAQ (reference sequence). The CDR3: CASSSWTSGYEQYF. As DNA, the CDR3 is TGTGCCAGCAGCTCCTGGACTAGCGGCTACGAGCAGTACTTC.

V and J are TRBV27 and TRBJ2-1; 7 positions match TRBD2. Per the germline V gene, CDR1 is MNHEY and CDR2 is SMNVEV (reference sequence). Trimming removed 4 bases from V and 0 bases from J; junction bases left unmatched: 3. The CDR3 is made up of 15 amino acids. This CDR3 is CASSSSGTSYNEQFF. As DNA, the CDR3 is TGTGCCAGCAGTTCCAGCGGGACCTCCTACAATGAGCAGTTCTTC.

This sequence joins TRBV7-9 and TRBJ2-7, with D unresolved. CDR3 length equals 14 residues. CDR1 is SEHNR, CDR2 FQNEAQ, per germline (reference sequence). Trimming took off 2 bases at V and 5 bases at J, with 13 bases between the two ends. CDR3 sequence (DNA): TGTGCCAGCAGCTTAATAGAAGCTCTCCACGAGCAGTACTTC. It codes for CASSLIEALHEQYF.

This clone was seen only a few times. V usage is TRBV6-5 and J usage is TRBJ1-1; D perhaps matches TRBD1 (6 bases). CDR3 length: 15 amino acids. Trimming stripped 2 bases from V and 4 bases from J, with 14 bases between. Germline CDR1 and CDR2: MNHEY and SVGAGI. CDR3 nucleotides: TGTGCCAGCAGTTACGGAACAGGGTGGGGCACTGAAGCTTTCTTT. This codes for CASSYGTGWGTEAFF.

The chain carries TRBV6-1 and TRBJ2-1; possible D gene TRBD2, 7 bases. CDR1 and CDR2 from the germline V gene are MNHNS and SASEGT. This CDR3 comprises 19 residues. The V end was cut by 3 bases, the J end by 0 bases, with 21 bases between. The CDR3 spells CASSEEGVAGLNSYNEQFF. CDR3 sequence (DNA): TGTGCCAGCAGTGAGGAGGGGGTAGCGGGTCTCAACTCCTACAATGAGCAGTTCTTC.